The 27 T cell receptor beta chains below were found in one sample sequenced in a study of blood T cell repertoires in COVID-19. Here immunoSEQ multiplex PCR was the method, and the copy in TCRdb shows in-frame clones only, minus some. The data hold about 240,000 clones, with about nine tenths observed a single time. Material for sequencing was peripheral blood. The receptor set was obtained from a man between 60 and 75 years old who had recovered from COVID-19.

The chain joins TRBV19 to TRBJ1-3; D is ambiguous. The CDR3 covers 15 residues. V was cut by 2 bases and J by 0 bases, with 8 bases left in between. Germline values: CDR1 LNHDA, CDR2 SQIVND (reference sequence). DNA for the CDR3: TGTGCCAGTAGTATATCTGGTAGCTCTGGAAACACCATATATTTT. Encoded protein: CASSISGSSGNTIYF.

This chain connects TRBV4-1 to TRBJ1-2; maybe TRBD1 (5 bases). Germline loops: CDR1 MGHRA, CDR2 YSYEKL. Trimming removed 4 bases from V and 6 bases from J, with 9 bases in between. CDR3 length equals 12 residues. CDR3 in amino acids: CASSLGVDGYTF. The CDR3 nucleotides read TGCGCCAGCAGCCTAGGGGTGGATGGCTACACCTTC.

In nucleotides, the CDR3 is TGTGCCAGCAGCTTGGGGGGGGAGGGATCACCCCTCCACTTT. Its protein is CASSLGGEGSPLHF. The gene calls are TRBV5-4 and TRBJ1-6, with D perhaps TRBD1 (5 bases). This CDR3 is 14 amino acids long. V lost 0 bases to trimming and J lost 10 bases, with 11 bases between them. Germline loops: CDR1 SGHNT, CDR2 YYREEE (reference sequence).

CDR3 amino acids: CASSPNDRAETQYF. DNA for the CDR3: TGTGCCAGCAGCCCCAACGACAGGGCGGAGACCCAGTACTTC. This chain links TRBV6-5 with TRBJ2-5; 7 bases align to TRBD1. The germline V gene has CDR1 MNHEY and CDR2 SVGAGI. The CDR3 sequence is 14 residues long. V lost 6 bases, J lost 5 bases, and 9 bases stayed unmatched.

This chain links TRBV30 with TRBJ1-5; no clear D gene. V was clipped by 1 base and J by 6 bases, with 10 bases between them. Germline V gene sequence: CDR1 GTSNPN, CDR2 SVGIG (reference sequence). This CDR3 has 13 amino acids. CDR3 protein: CAWSAGAAQPQHF. The CDR3 DNA sequence: TGTGCCTGGAGTGCGGGTGCAGCTCAGCCCCAGCATTTT.

This clone is a singleton in its sample. This chain connects TRBV20-1 to TRBJ1-1; D not resolved. The V end was cut by 3 bases, the J end by 5 bases, with 7 bases between. CDR3 length equals 11 residues. CDR1 and CDR2 (germline): DFQATT, SNEGSKA (reference sequence). CDR3 residues: CSASRRTEAFF. The CDR3 DNA follows: TGCAGTGCTAGTAGGAGGACTGAAGCTTTCTTT.

This rearrangement joins TRBV5-1 to TRBJ2-1; D not resolved. CDR1 is SGHRS and CDR2 is YFSETQ in the germline V gene. V shed 0 bases and J shed 4 bases, with 5 bases lying between them. The CDR3 contains 13 residues. The CDR3 DNA is TGCGCCAGCAGCTTGGCCGTTTACAATGAGCAGTTCTTC. Encoded protein: CASSLAVYNEQFF.

The chain recombines TRBV2 with TRBJ1-2; maybe TRBD1 (5 bases). Trimming removed 5 bases at V and 7 bases at J, with 8 bases between. The germline CDR1 and CDR2 sequences are SNHLY and FYNNEI. This CDR3 spans 11 amino acids. In DNA form, the CDR3 reads TGTGCCAGCAGTCGGACATCTGGCTACACCTTC. Encoded protein: CASSRTSGYTF.

J is TRBJ2-2 and V is TRBV7-2, with TRBD1 identical over 7 bases. The CDR3 totals 15 residues. Germline V gene sequence: CDR1 SGHTA, CDR2 FQGNSA. Trimming at V came to 5 bases and at J to 2 bases, leaving 5 bases not matched to a gene. CDR3 nucleotides: TGTGCCAGCAGCATATACAGGGGCAACACCGGGGAGCTGTTTTTT. This encodes CASSIYRGNTGELFF.

CDR3 loop: CASTGWATGANVLTF. The CDR3 nucleotides are TGTGCCAGCACGGGGTGGGCAACCGGGGCCAACGTCCTGACTTTC. The chain links TRBV25-1 to TRBJ2-6; a possible D gene is TRBD2 (5 bases). There are 15 residues in the CDR3. Germline CDR1 and CDR2: MGHDK and SYGVNS. Trimming removed 7 bases at V and 4 bases at J, with 14 bases between.

The chain combines TRBV5-1 with TRBJ1-2; D gene unclear. Germline lookup yields CDR1 SGHRS and CDR2 YFSETQ. V lost 4 bases and J lost 7, with 17 bases in between. The CDR3 totals 14 residues. The CDR3 here is CASSPEAGLGGYTF. For the CDR3, the DNA is TGCGCCAGCAGCCCGGAGGCAGGACTCGGTGGCTACACCTTC.

This chain uses TRBV2 with TRBJ2-6; TRBD1 might be the D (6 bases). Germline V gives CDR1 SNHLY, CDR2 FYNNEI. The CDR3 runs to 15 residues. V lost 5 bases and J lost 2, with 10 bases in between. The CDR3 sequence: CASSNRVTGANVLTF. The CDR3 nucleotides read TGTGCCAGCAGTAACAGGGTCACTGGGGCCAACGTCCTGACTTTC. Full variable domain (remainder filled in from reference TRBV2 and TRBJ2-6): EPEVTQTPSHQVTQMGQEVILRCVPISNHLYFYWYRQILGQKVEFLVSFYNNEISEKSEIFDDQFSVERPDGSNFTLKIRSTKLEDSAMYFCASSNRVTGANVLTFGAGSRLTVL.

The chain employs TRBV3-1 (or the pseudogene TRBV3-2) and TRBJ2-5; 10 bases agree with TRBD2. The trim removed 4 bases at V and 5 bases at J, leaving 4 bases unmatched. This CDR3 comprises 14 residues. CDR1 and CDR2 (germline): LGHDT, YNNKEL (reference sequence). The CDR3 is CASSRSGGSETQYF. The CDR3 DNA reads TGTGCCAGCAGCCGTAGCGGGGGGTCTGAGACCCAGTACTTC.

The chain joins TRBV12-5 to TRBJ1-1; the D gene is possibly TRBD1 (5 bases). The V gene lost 4 bases and the J gene lost 1 base, with 10 bases spanning the gap. This CDR3 is built from 14 residues. The V gene's germline CDR1 is LGHNT and CDR2 FRNRAP. In DNA form, the CDR3 reads TGTGCTAGTGGTTGGGGAGGACAGAACACTGAAGCTTTCTTT. Its translation: CASGWGGQNTEAFF.

The rearrangement uses TRBV7-6 and TRBJ1-3; no definite D call. The germline gives CDR1 SGHVS, CDR2 FNYEAQ. There are 15 residues in the CDR3. The V and J ends lost 5 bases and 0 bases respectively, with 11 bases between them. The CDR3 reads CASSQTTHSGNTIYF. The CDR3 region has the DNA TGTGCCAGCAGCCAGACGACACACTCTGGAAACACCATATATTTT.

This clone was picked up one time. The genes are TRBV18 and TRBJ2-3; TRBD1 matches 8 bases. CDR3 length: 15 residues. Germline CDR1 is KGHSH and CDR2 is LQKENI. V lost 6 bases and J lost 0; bases outside the gene matches: 5. CDR3 region: CASSLQGASTDTQYF. CDR3 nucleotides: TGTGCCAGCTCTCTTCAGGGGGCAAGCACAGATACGCAGTATTTT.

As concerns this clone: Other DNA sequences of this sample code for an identical CDR3. This chain connects TRBV5-1 to TRBJ1-5; 7 nucleotides match TRBD1. The CDR3 loop spans 14 amino acids. V shed 5 bases and J 3 bases; nucleotides not matched to a gene: 5. The V gene's germline CDR1 is SGHRS and CDR2 YFSETQ. The CDR3 loop reads CASSPGTDNQPQHF. The CDR3 DNA reads TGCGCCAGCAGTCCCGGGACAGACAATCAGCCCCAGCATTTT.

The V and J genes are TRBV9 and TRBJ2-2; tentatively, D is TRBD2 (6 bases). The V end was cut by 7 bases, the J end by 4 bases, with 17 bases between. The germline V gene has CDR1 SGDLS and CDR2 YYNGEE. This CDR3 region has 15 residues. CDR3 bases: TGTGCCAGCGGAGCGGTTATGGGGGGCACCGGGGAGCTGTTTTTT. Its translation is CASGAVMGGTGELFF.

This clone was counted once. The chain couples TRBV24-1 to TRBJ1-2, with 7 bases lining up with TRBD1. The CDR3 covers 15 residues. Looked up from germline, CDR1 is KGHDR and CDR2 is SFDVKD. Germline trimming cut 5 bases from V and 4 bases from J; bases unmatched to any gene: 9. The CDR3 spells CATSASGQPSYGYTF. The DNA for the CDR3 is TGTGCCACCAGTGCCTCGGGACAGCCATCCTATGGCTACACCTTC.

The rearrangement links TRBV6-9 to TRBJ1-2; perhaps TRBD1 as D (6 bases). The CDR3 runs to 13 residues. Trimming left V 2 bases short and J 6 bases short, with 10 bases between. In germline, CDR1 is MNHGY, CDR2 SVAAGI. CDR3 amino acids: CASSYPQGHGYTF. In nucleotides, the CDR3 is TGTGCCAGCAGTTATCCACAGGGCCATGGCTACACCTTC.

CDR3 sequence (DNA): TGCGCCAGCAGCTTGGGCAGGACAGGGGACCATAATTCACCCCTCCACTTT. Translated: CASSLGRTGDHNSPLHF. The chain recombines TRBV5-1 with TRBJ1-6; TRBD1 aligns across 9 bases. Per the germline V gene, CDR1 is SGHRS and CDR2 is YFSETQ. Trimming removed 0 bases from V and 5 bases from J; junction bases left unmatched: 6. This CDR3 comprises 17 residues.

The chain joins TRBV24-1 to TRBJ2-7; D is uncertain. V lost 6 bases and J lost 4, with 6 bases in between. The CDR3 has 11 residues. Germline-derived CDR1 and CDR2 are KGHDR and SFDVKD. This chain's CDR3 is CATSHKYEQYV. CDR3 bases: TGTGCCACCAGTCACAAATACGAGCAGTACGTC.

This clone was recorded once. The gene calls are TRBV24-1 and TRBJ1-5; 8 nucleotides align to TRBD1. Germline loops: CDR1 KGHDR, CDR2 SFDVKD. The CDR3 covers 16 residues. Unmatched junction bases numbered 5, after V lost 4 bases and J lost 1 base. In DNA form, the CDR3 reads TGTGCCACCAGTGAACCCCGGACAGGGAGCAATCAGCCCCAGCATTTT. Encoded protein: CATSEPRTGSNQPQHF.

The chain uses TRBV5-1 and TRBJ1-2, with D uncertain. V shed 2 bases and J shed 4 bases, with 9 bases lying between them. The CDR3 runs to 13 residues. CDR1 and CDR2 from the germline V gene are SGHRS and YFSETQ. CDR3 nucleotide sequence: TGCGCCAGCAGCTTTTCGGGTGCCTATGGCTACACCTTC. It yields the protein CASSFSGAYGYTF.

This clone was detected only once. The chain has TRBV9 and TRBJ1-2; 7 nucleotides line up with TRBD1. This CDR3 has 14 residues. V lost 4 bases to trimming and J lost 7 bases; unmatched junction nucleotides: 10. In germline, CDR1 is SGDLS, CDR2 YYNGEE. The DNA for the CDR3 is TGTGCCAGCAGCCATCCAAACAGGGGACCTGGCTACACCTTC. Protein: CASSHPNRGPGYTF.

The rearrangement joins TRBV18 to TRBJ1-4, with D perhaps TRBD1 (5 bases). The CDR3 length is 12 residues. Germline-derived CDR1 and CDR2 are KGHSH and LQKENI. V lost 6 bases and J 8 bases, leaving 10 bases between the germline ends. This CDR3 reads CASSFRGEKLFF. In nucleotides, the CDR3 is TGTGCCAGCTCCTTTAGGGGCGAAAAACTGTTTTTT.

V and J are TRBV3-1 (or the pseudogene TRBV3-2) and TRBJ1-3; tentative D call: TRBD1 (6 bases). Trimming removed 1 base from V and 2 bases from J, with 15 bases in between. Germline lookup yields CDR1 LGHDT and CDR2 YNNKEL (reference sequence). The CDR3 length is 17 residues. The CDR3 region has the DNA TGTGCCAGCAGCCAAGCAGGGGCGACAGGACCTGGAAACACCATATATTTT. Residues: CASSQAGATGPGNTIYF.